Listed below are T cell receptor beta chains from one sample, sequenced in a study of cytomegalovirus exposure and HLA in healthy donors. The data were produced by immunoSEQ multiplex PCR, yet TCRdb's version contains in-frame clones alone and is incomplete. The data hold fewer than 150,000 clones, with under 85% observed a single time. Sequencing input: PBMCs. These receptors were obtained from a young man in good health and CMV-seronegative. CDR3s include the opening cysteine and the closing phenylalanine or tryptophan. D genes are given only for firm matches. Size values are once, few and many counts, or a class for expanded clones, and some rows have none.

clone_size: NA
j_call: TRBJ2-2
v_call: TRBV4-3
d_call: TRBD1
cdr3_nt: TGCGCCAGCAGCCAGACGTCCCGGGACAGGGTTCCTAACACCGGGGAGCTGTTTTTT
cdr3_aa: CASSQTSRDRVPNTGELFF

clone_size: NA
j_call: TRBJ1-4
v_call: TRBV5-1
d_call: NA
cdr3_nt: TGCGCCAGCAGCGGCGGAAAGGCAACTAATGAAAAACTGTTTTTT
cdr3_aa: CASSGGKATNEKLFF

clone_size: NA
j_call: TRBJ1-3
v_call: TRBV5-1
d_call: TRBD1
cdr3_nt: TGCGCCAGCAGCTTATCAGGGGGCGATGGAAACACCATATATTTT
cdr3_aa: CASSLSGGDGNTIYF

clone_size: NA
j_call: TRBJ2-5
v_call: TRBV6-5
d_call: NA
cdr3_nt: TGTGCCAGCAGTTACCCCCGGGGGGCTGGAGAGACCCAGTACTTC
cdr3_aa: CASSYPRGAGETQYF

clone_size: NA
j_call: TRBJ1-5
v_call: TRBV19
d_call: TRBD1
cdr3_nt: TGTGCCAGTAGCCCCCCTCTGGGCAGGGGGCTATCCCATAGCAATCAGCCCCAGCATTTT
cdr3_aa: CASSPPLGRGLSHSNQPQHF

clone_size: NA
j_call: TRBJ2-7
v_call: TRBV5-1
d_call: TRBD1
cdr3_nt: TGCGCCAGCAGCATACAAACAGGGGGAAGCGAGCAGTACTTC
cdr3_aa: CASSIQTGGSEQYF

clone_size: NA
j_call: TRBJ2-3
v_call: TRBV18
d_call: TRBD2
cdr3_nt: TGTGCCAGCTCACCACCGTCGCTAGCGGGGGCAGATACGCAGTATTTT
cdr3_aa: CASSPPSLAGADTQYF

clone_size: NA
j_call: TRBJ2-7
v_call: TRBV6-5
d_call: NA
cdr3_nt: TGTGCCAGCAGTCGCCTAGGTTCCTACGAGCAGTACTTC
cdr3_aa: CASSRLGSYEQYF

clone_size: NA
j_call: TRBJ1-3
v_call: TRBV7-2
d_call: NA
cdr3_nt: TGTGCCAGCAGCCCTGGGGGGTCGGGAAACACCATATATTTT
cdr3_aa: CASSPGGSGNTIYF

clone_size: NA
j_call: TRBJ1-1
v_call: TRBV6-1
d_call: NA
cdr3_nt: TGTGCCAGCAAAGGACAGCTGAACACTGAAGCTTTCTTT
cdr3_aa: CASKGQLNTEAFF

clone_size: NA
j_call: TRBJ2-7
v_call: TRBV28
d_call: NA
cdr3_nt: TGTGCCAGCAGTTCCCATCAACAACACGAGCAGTACTTC
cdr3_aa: CASSSHQQHEQYF

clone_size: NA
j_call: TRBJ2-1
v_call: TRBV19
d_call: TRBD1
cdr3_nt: TGTGCCAGTAGAGATAGGACAGGGAAGTTCTACAATGAGCAGTTCTTC
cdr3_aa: CASRDRTGKFYNEQFF

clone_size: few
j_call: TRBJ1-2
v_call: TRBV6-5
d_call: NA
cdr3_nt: TGTGCCAGCAGCAAAAGGACTGACTATGGCTACACCTTC
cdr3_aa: CASSKRTDYGYTF

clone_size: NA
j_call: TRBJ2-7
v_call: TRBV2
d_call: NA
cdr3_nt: TGTGCCAGCAGTGATCAATACAGGGCCTACGAGCAGTACTTC
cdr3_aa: CASSDQYRAYEQYF

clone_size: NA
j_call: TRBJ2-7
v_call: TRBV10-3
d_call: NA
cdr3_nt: TGTGCCATCAGTGAGTCTGGAGGGCTTAATGGCGAGCAGTACTTC
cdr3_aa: CAISESGGLNGEQYF

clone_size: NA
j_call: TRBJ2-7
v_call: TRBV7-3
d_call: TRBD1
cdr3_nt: TGTGCCAGCGGCCAGGGGGCTTTCTACGAGCAGTACTTC
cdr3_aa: CASGQGAFYEQYF

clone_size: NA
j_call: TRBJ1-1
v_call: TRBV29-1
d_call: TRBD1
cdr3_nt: TGCAGCGTGGGTGACAGGGTATTTACTGAAGCTTTCTTT
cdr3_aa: CSVGDRVFTEAFF

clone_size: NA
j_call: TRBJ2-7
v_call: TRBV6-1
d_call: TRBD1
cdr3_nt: TGTGCCAGCAGTGAAAGGACAGGGCGGCGGGATAGGTACTTC
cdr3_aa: CASSERTGRRDRYF

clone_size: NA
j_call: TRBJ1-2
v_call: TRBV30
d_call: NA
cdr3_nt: TGTGCCTCGAGAAGAGGGGGTGTCTATGGCTACACCTTC
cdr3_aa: CASRRGGVYGYTF

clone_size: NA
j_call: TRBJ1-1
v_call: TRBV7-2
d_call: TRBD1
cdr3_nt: TGTGCCAGCAGCTTAGGCCTACAGGGGCCAGCTTTCTTT
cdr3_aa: CASSLGLQGPAFF

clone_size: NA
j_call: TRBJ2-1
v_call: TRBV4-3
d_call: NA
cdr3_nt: TGCGCCAGCAGCCAAAACTTGATTAATGAGCAGTTCTTC
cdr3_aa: CASSQNLINEQFF

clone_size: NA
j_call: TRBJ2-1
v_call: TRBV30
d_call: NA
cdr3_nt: TGTGCCTGGAGTGATAGCTATGAGCAGTTCTTC
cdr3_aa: CAWSDSYEQFF

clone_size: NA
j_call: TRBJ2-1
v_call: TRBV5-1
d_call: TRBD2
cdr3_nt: TGCGCCAGCAGCTTGGGGCCGGGACTAGCGGGGGGGCGGGGTGGCAATGAGCAGTTCTTC
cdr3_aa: CASSLGPGLAGGRGGNEQFF

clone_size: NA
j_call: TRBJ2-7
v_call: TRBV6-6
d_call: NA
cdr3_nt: TGTGCCAGCAGTTTACCCGTCGGGTTAGCCTACGAGCAGTACTTC
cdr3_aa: CASSLPVGLAYEQYF

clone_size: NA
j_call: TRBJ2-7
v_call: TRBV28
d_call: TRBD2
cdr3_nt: TGTGCCAGCAAACATGGGACTAGCGGGACGTACGAGCAGTACTTC
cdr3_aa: CASKHGTSGTYEQYF

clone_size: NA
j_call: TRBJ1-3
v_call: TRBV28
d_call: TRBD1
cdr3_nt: TGTGCCAGCAGCTCCGGGACAGGGGACGCCATATATTTT
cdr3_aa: CASSSGTGDAIYF

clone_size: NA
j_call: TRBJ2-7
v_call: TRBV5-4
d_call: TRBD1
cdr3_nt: TGTGCCAGCAGCTCAGGGGGCCGCGTCGAGCAGTACTTC
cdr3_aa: CASSSGGRVEQYF

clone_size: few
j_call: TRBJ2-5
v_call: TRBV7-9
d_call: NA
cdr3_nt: TGTGCCAGCAGCTTAGGACAGTCCCAAGAGACCCAGTACTTC
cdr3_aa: CASSLGQSQETQYF

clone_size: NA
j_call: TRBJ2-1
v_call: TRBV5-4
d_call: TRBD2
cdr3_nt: TGTGCCAGCAGCACCGGGACTAGCCGTTACAATGAGCAGTTCTTC
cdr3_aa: CASSTGTSRYNEQFF

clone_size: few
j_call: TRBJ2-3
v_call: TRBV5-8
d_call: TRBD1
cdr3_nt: TGTGCCAGCAGCAGGGGACAGGTTAATTTTGTCACAGATACGCAGTATTTT
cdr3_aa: CASSRGQVNFVTDTQYF

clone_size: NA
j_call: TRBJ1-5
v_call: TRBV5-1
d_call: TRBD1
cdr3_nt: TGCGCCAGCAGCTACACAGGGGATAGCAATCAGCCCCAGCATTTT
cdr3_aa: CASSYTGDSNQPQHF

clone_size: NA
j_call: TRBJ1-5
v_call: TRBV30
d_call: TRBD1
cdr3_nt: TGTGCCTGGAGCCTTACAGGGGCAAGCAATCAGCCCCAGCATTTT
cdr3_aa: CAWSLTGASNQPQHF

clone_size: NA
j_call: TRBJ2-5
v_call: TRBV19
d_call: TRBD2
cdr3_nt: TGTGCCAGTAGCTTGGAAGCGGGGGAGACCCAGTACTTC
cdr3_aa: CASSLEAGETQYF

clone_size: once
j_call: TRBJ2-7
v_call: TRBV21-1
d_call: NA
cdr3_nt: TGTGCCACCCCCCTGGCTGAGCAGTACTTC
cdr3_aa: CATPLAEQYF

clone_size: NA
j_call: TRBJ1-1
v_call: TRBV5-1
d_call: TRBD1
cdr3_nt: TGCGCCAGCAGCTTTTCAAGGACAGGCGCTGAAGCTTTCTTT
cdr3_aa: CASSFSRTGAEAFF

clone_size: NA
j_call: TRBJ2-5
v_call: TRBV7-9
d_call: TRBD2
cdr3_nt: TGTGCCAGCATCCCCCGAGCGGGGGGGCCATTTGAGACCCAGTACTTC
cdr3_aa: CASIPRAGGPFETQYF

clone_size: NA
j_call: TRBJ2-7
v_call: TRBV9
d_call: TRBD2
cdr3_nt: TGTGCCAGCAGCCCACCGGAGGGGACTAGCGGCACCTACGAGCAGTACTTC
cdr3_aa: CASSPPEGTSGTYEQYF

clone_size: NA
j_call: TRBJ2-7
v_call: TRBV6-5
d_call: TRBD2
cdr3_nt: TGTGCCAGCACCATCGGCCGGGGACTAGGGGGTACGCAGTACTTC
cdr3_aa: CASTIGRGLGGTQYF

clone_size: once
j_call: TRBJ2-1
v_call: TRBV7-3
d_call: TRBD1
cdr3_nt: TGTGCCAGCAGTATGGGCGGGACAGGCAATGAGCAGTTCTTC
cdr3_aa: CASSMGGTGNEQFF

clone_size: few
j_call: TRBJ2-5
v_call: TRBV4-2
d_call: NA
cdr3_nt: TGTGCCAGCAGCCAAGATCGCCCGGGGCAAGAGACCCAGTACTTC
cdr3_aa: CASSQDRPGQETQYF